Presented here are 16 T cell receptor beta chains from one specimen sequenced in a study of molecular identifiers for immune sequencing clone quantification. TCRdb processed the PCR reads anew with MiXCR; each CDR3 protein has one entry. The sample yields about 510,000 distinct CDR3 sequences, approximately 25% seen once. The source material was naive CD8+ T cells from blood, with Jurkat cell RNA spiked in. The sample's subset: FACS-sorted CD8+CD4-CCR7+CD45RA+ naive T cells. These receptors originate from a human donor in good health. Some libraries in this study had Jurkat cell RNA spiked in.

In nucleotides, the CDR3 is TGCGCCAGCAGCCAATCAGGGACCAGCAATCAGCCCCAGCATTTT. It yields the protein CASSQSGTSNQPQHF. The genes are TRBV4-3 and TRBJ1-5, with a possible D match to TRBD1 (5 bases). There are 15 residues in the CDR3. Deletions cut 2 bases from V and 1 base from J, with 9 bases between. From germline, CDR1 is LGHNA and CDR2 YSLEER.

This clonotype was detected only a few times. This chain uses TRBV6-5 with TRBJ1-2, with D tentatively TRBD1 (6 bases). V was shortened by 7 bases and J by 1 base, with 13 bases between the two germline ends. The CDR3 consists of 14 residues. Per germline, CDR1 MNHEY and CDR2 SVGAGI. In DNA form, the CDR3 reads TGTGCCAGCACCCTCAGAGGGGGTAACTATGGCTACACCTTC. Protein: CASTLRGGNYGYTF.

This clonotype was counted between two and nine times. The chain has TRBV7-6 and TRBJ2-1; a possible D gene is TRBD1 (5 bases). Germline V CDR1 and CDR2: SGHVS, FNYEAQ. The CDR3 is made up of 16 amino acids. Trimming cost V 5 bases and J 7 bases, with 21 bases left between them. DNA of the CDR3: TGTGCCAGCAGCCTAAACTGGGGCCCAAAGGGAAATGAGCAGTTCTTC. This gives the protein CASSLNWGPKGNEQFF.

This clonotype was seen a few times. The gene calls are TRBV30 and TRBJ2-3, with 8 nucleotides matching TRBD2. The CDR3 loop spans 17 amino acids. V dropped 3 bases and J dropped 6; count of bases not matched to a gene: 17. Germline V gene sequence: CDR1 GTSNPN, CDR2 SVGIG (reference sequence). CDR3 nucleotide sequence: TGTGCCTGGAGATCATTACCGAGCGGGGGCATAGGGGATACGCAGTATTTT. It yields the protein CAWRSLPSGGIGDTQYF. Supplemented by reference TRBV30 and TRBJ2-3, the full variable domain reads SQTIHQWPATLVQPVGSPLSLECTVEGTSNPNLYWYRQAAGRGLQLLFYSVGIGQISSEVPQNLSASRPQDRQFILSSKKLLLSDSGFYLCAWRSLPSGGIGDTQYFGPGTRLTVL.

The rearrangement uses TRBV20-1 and TRBJ2-5; D remains unclear. CDR1 DFQATT and CDR2 SNEGSKA come from the germline V gene (reference sequence). Trimming removed 5 bases from V and 13 bases from J, with 20 bases in between. The CDR3 extends over 12 amino acids. In DNA form, the CDR3 reads TGCAGTGCTGGTCTTCCTATGAGCCCGCCGTACTTC. As protein: CSAGLPMSPPYF.

A remark on this clonotype: Since a much larger clone is just one base distant, this may be a read error. The chain carries TRBV28 and TRBJ1-1; 10 bases match TRBD1. Germline CDR1 and CDR2: MDHEN and SYDVKM. V shed 4 bases, J shed 6 bases, and the junction held 11 bases outside the gene matches. The CDR3 loop spans 16 amino acids. CDR3 sequence: CASSSLGQGIDAEAFF. The CDR3 coding sequence is TGTGCCAGCAGTTCCCTGGGACAGGGGATCGACGCTGAAGCTTTCTTT.

This clonotype was seen ten or more times. The CDR3 nucleotides are TGTGCCAGCAGTGACTCCAGCTTTCGGACCCAGTACTTC. It yields the protein CASSDSSFRTQYF. The rearrangement joins TRBV25-1 to TRBJ2-5; D gene unclear. The germline CDR1 and CDR2 sequences are MGHDK and SYGVNS. V dropped 3 bases and J dropped 7 bases, with 12 bases sitting between them. The CDR3 runs 13 residues.

This clonotype turned up a few times. The rearrangement joins TRBV5-1 to TRBJ2-7; 7 bases agree with TRBD2. CDR3 length: 15 amino acids. V shed 2 bases and J 2 bases; nucleotides not matched to a gene: 7. In germline, CDR1 is SGHRS, CDR2 YFSETQ. The chain's CDR3 is CASSFGGGSTYEQYF. The CDR3 region has the DNA TGCGCCAGCAGCTTTGGCGGGGGATCGACCTACGAGCAGTACTTC.

This rearrangement joins TRBV19 to TRBJ1-1; D ambiguous. This CDR3 spans 15 amino acids. The germline V and J ends were trimmed by 0 bases and 0 bases, with 8 bases remaining between them. CDR1 and CDR2 from the germline V gene are LNHDA and SQIVND (reference sequence). CDR3 in amino acids: CASSIERLVNTEAFF. CDR3 DNA sequence: TGTGCCAGTAGTATAGAAAGACTGGTGAACACTGAAGCTTTCTTT.

Concerning this clonotype itself: One base away lies a much larger clone, so this may be a sequencing read error. V usage is TRBV28 and J usage is TRBJ2-4; 9 bases align to TRBD1. This CDR3 is built from 14 residues. Germline V gives CDR1 MDHEN, CDR2 SYDVKM. CDR3 protein: CASSFLDRGNVQYF. The CDR3 DNA reads TGTGCCAGCAGTTTTCTGGACAGGGGAAACGTTCAGTACTTC.

The V call is TRBV20-1, the J call TRBJ2-5, with D tentatively TRBD1 or TRBD2 (5 bases each). The CDR3 covers 14 residues. Trimming removed 0 bases at V and 4 bases at J, with 12 bases between. From germline, CDR1 is DFQATT and CDR2 SNEGSKA (reference sequence). The DNA of the CDR3 is TGCAGTGCTAGAGATCTTGAGGGGAGAGAGACCCAGTACTTC. Protein: CSARDLEGRETQYF.

This clonotype has more than one count but fewer than ten. The chain joins TRBV27 to TRBJ2-6; TRBD2 agrees at 12 bases. V lost 7 bases and J lost 1; bases outside the gene matches: 2. This CDR3 comprises 16 residues. The germline CDR1 and CDR2 sequences are MNHEY and SMNVEV (reference sequence). The chain's CDR3 is CASTSGGVSGANVLTF. The DNA of the CDR3 is TGTGCCAGCACTAGCGGGGGGGTTTCTGGGGCCAACGTCCTGACTTTC.

This clonotype appeared many times. The genes are TRBV6-5 and TRBJ2-5, with 7 bases identical to TRBD1. The CDR3 has 14 residues. CDR1 and CDR2 from the germline V gene are MNHEY and SVGAGI. Trimming took 6 bases from V and 0 from J; bases not matched to a gene: 4. CDR3: CASRRGTDQETQYF. The CDR3, as DNA: TGTGCCAGCAGACGTGGGACAGACCAAGAGACCCAGTACTTC.

There are many counts of this clonotype. The genes are TRBV4-1 and TRBJ2-7, with D perhaps matching TRBD1 or TRBD2 (6 bases each). The germline V gene has CDR1 MGHRA and CDR2 YSYEKL. The CDR3 loop spans 14 amino acids. V lost 1 base to trimming and J lost 2 bases, with 9 bases between them. Here the CDR3 reads CASSQVEGAYEQYF. CDR3 DNA sequence: TGCGCCAGCAGCCAAGTGGAGGGGGCCTACGAGCAGTACTTC.

This clonotype was seen more than once but under ten times. The chain employs TRBV3-1 and TRBJ2-7; D is ambiguous. Per the germline V gene, CDR1 is LGHDT and CDR2 is YNNKEL (reference sequence). V was trimmed by 0 bases and J by 0 bases, leaving 9 bases between them. The CDR3 contains 15 residues. DNA for the CDR3: TGTGCCAGCAGCCAAGATGGGTCGCACTCCTACGAGCAGTACTTC. The encoded protein is CASSQDGSHSYEQYF.

This chain joins TRBV7-9 and TRBJ2-7; 7 bases align to TRBD1. The CDR3 runs 15 residues. Germline V lookup: CDR1 SEHNR, CDR2 FQNEAQ (reference sequence). Losses at the gene ends were 5 bases for V and 0 bases for J; bases not matched to a gene: 7. CDR3 protein: CASSPGRQGSYEQYF. DNA of the CDR3: TGTGCCAGCAGCCCAGGGAGACAGGGCTCCTACGAGCAGTACTTC.